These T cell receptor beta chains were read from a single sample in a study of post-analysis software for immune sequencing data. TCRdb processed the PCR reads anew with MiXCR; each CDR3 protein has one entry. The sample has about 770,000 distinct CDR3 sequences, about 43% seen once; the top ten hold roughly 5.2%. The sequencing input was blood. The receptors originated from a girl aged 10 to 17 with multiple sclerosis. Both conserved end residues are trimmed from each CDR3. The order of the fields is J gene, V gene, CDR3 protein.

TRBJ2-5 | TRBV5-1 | ASSLFPDETQY
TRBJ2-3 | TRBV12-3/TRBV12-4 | ASTRLGGLEGDTQY
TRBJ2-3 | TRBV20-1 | SATRLGTRSTDTQY
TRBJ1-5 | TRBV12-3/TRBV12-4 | ASSPSGDRVNQPQH
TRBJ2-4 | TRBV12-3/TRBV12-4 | ASSADKNIQY
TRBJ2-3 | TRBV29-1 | SVDHRGRTDTQY
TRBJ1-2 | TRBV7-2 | ASSLEGTVGYT
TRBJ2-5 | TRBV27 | ALGSEETQY
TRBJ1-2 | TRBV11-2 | ASSLGDRVGYT
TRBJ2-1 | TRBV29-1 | SVGQASHNEQF
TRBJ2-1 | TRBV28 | ASSLGQRNNEQF
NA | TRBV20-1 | SASGWQGAGGLQETQY
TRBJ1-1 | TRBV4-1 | ASSQGDRTEAF
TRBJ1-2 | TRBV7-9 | ASSSSPRGQGGNYGYT
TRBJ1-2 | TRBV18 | ASSPMSGTGYGYT
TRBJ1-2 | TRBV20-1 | SASMLTRESGYT
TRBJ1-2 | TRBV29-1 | SVPIGTGNGYT
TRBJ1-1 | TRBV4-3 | ASSQARGTEAF
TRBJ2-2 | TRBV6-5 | ASRPRAPLPGELF
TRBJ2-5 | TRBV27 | ASSFQGLQETQY
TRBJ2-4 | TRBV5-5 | AGSPGQGAYIQY
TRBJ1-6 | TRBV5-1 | ASSLEATHNSPLH
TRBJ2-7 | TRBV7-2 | ASSHRGGYEQY
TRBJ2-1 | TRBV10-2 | ASTPFGLARRSGNEQF
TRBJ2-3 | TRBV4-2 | ASSQEGLAGTDTQY
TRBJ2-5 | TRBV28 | ASKLGALKETQY
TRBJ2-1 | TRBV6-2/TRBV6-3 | ASSYPQPNEQF
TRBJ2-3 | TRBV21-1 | ASSKKDSCTDTQY
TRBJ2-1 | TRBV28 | ASSFEWRLGSDNEQF
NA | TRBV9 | ASSVWARGDEQY
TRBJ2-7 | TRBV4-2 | ASSRGDGGVTSYEQY
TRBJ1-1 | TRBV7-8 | ASSLVWAGGIGGTEAF
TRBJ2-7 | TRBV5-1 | ASSPIPKVGAEEQY
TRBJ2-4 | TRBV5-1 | ASSLGGPTGEDIQY
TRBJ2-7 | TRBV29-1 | SVEGGQGQY
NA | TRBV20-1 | SASPSITGRGSEQY
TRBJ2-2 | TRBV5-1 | ASESTGELF
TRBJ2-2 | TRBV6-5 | ASSLTIGGMTNTGELF
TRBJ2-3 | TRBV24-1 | ATQTTTTDTQY
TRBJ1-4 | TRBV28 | ASSPQQGLKGEKLF
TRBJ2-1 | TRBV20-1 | SARGGSGTSGRASYNEQF
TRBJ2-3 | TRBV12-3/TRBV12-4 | ASSPQRDYLDTQY
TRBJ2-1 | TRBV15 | ATSTGTPYNEQF
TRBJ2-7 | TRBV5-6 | ASSLGLAGINEQY
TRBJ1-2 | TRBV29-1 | SATGQGAGGYT
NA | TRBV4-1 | ASTNQEAPYEQY